The TCR beta chain described here comes from a study of control samples from healthy donors and cancer patients. Sequenced by immunoSEQ multiplex PCR; TCRdb stores in-frame clones only, minus some. Of around 190,000 clones in the sample, over 85% are singletons; the top ten hold around 1.5%. From germline, CDR1 is SGHTA and CDR2 FQGNSA. This CDR3 is built from 17 residues. The V gene lost 1 base and the J gene lost 0 bases, with 13 bases spanning the gap. The specimen sequenced was blood. The sequence derives from a young man in good health. J is TRBJ1-3 and V is TRBV7-2; D not certain. The CDR3 region is CASSLDVGKFSGNTIYF. In DNA, the CDR3 is TGTGCCAGCAGCTTAGACGTGGGGAAGTTCTCTGGAAACACCATATATTTT.